These T cell receptor beta chains were read from a single sample in a study of blood T cell repertoires in COVID-19. Profiled with immunoSEQ multiplex PCR; TCRdb holds only in-frame clones, not every one. The data contain about 110,000 clones, 84% of them singletons. The specimen sequenced was peripheral blood. These receptors were collected from a woman over 75 with active or convalescent COVID-19. CDR3s include the opening cysteine and the closing phenylalanine or tryptophan. Fields, in order: J gene, V gene, D gene, clone size, CDR3 DNA, CDR3 protein. A D gene is named only where the DNA matches it firmly. Clone size is given for some rows only: seen once, a few or many times, or a class if the clone is expanded.

TRBJ2-7,TRBV7-9,.,few,TGTGCCAGCAGTTCTCTGCTGAGATGGTACGAGCAGTACTTC,CASSSLLRWYEQYF
TRBJ1-3,TRBV4-1,.,.,TGCGCCAGCAGCCCGTCCGGACAGAATTCTGGAAACACCATATATTTT,CASSPSGQNSGNTIYF
TRBJ2-3,TRBV4-1,TRBD2,.,TGCGCCAGCAGCCCATTAGCGGGAGGCAGGCCAGATACGCAGTATTTT,CASSPLAGGRPDTQYF
TRBJ2-4,TRBV5-4,TRBD1,.,TGTGCCAGCAGCCCGGGACAGCGCGAGGACATTCAGTACTTC,CASSPGQREDIQYF
TRBJ2-7,TRBV18,TRBD1,few,TGTGCCAGCTCAGAAGGACAGGGACCTGAGTACGAGCAGTACTTC,CASSEGQGPEYEQYF
TRBJ2-2,TRBV10-3,TRBD1,.,TGTGCCATCAGTGAGTCTCCAGGGGGCCAGTGGGAGCTGTTTTTT,CAISESPGGQWELFF
TRBJ2-2,TRBV6-5,TRBD1,.,TGTGCCAGCAGTTACAACAGGGGACCCGAGCTGTTTTTT,CASSYNRGPELFF
TRBJ1-5,TRBV27,TRBD1,few,TGTGCCAGCAGTCCGACAGGGGGAAGACAGCCCCAGCATTTT,CASSPTGGRQPQHF
TRBJ2-7,TRBV5-5,TRBD1,.,TGTGCCAGCAGCTTGGCGGGGAGGACAGGGGTTTACGAGCAGTACTTC,CASSLAGRTGVYEQYF
TRBJ2-6,TRBV28,.,.,TGTGCTGTAGTTGGGGCCAACGTCCTGACTTTC,CAVVGANVLTF
TRBJ1-1,TRBV2,.,.,TGTGCCAGCATGCCGGGTGCTACTAACACTGAAGCTTTCTTT,CASMPGATNTEAFF
TRBJ2-3,TRBV5-1,.,.,TGCGCCAGCAGCTTGGGTGGCGGGACCACAGATACGCAGTATTTT,CASSLGGGTTDTQYF
TRBJ2-1,TRBV27,TRBD2,.,TGTGCCAGCAGTTTAAGACTAGCGGCTAGCTACAATGAGCAGTTCTTC,CASSLRLAASYNEQFF
TRBJ2-7,TRBV18,.,.,TGTGCCAGCTCAAAAGGACAAGCCTACGAGCAGTACTTC,CASSKGQAYEQYF
TRBJ1-5,TRBV10-3,TRBD1,medium-sized,TGTGCCATCAGCCAGAGGGACAGCCCTAATAGCAATCAGCCCCAGCATTTT,CAISQRDSPNSNQPQHF
TRBJ1-1,TRBV19,.,.,TGTGCCAGTAGTATAGACGGCAGGGTAGGCACTGAAGCTTTCTTT,CASSIDGRVGTEAFF
TRBJ2-2,TRBV6-5,TRBD1,.,TGTGCCAGCAGTTCCCGGGACAGGGGGCGGAACGGGGAGCTGTTTTTT,CASSSRDRGRNGELFF
TRBJ1-2,TRBV5-1,.,.,TGCGCCAGCAGCTTGGCTGGGGGCGGCTACACCTTC,CASSLAGGGYTF
TRBJ1-5,TRBV10-3,.,few,TGTGCCATCAGTGAGGGCCAGGGTAGCCAGCCCCAGCATTTT,CAISEGQGSQPQHF
TRBJ1-2,TRBV28,TRBD1,.,TGTGCCAGCAGTTTGGTGACAGGGGTTGGGGGCTACACCTTC,CASSLVTGVGGYTF
TRBJ2-1,TRBV10-3,TRBD1,.,TGTGCCATCAGTCGGACAGGGTCGGGGTATAGGGTTGAGCAGTTCTTC,CAISRTGSGYRVEQFF
TRBJ1-2,TRBV5-6,TRBD1,.,TGTGCCAGCAGCACTCCACAGGGGGCCGCCGGGAGCTACACCTTC,CASSTPQGAAGSYTF
TRBJ2-3,TRBV6-4,.,.,TGTGCCAGCAGTGACTCGAGGGCTTCCACAGATACGCAGTATTTT,CASSDSRASTDTQYF
TRBJ1-3,TRBV5-1,.,.,TGCGCCAGCAGCTTGGATGGAGGAAGGGACACCATATATTTT,CASSLDGGRDTIYF
TRBJ2-5,TRBV24-1,.,.,TGTGCCACCAGTGATCTTTCGACCGGGACACCTCTTCAAGAGACCCAGTACTTC,CATSDLSTGTPLQETQYF
TRBJ1-1,TRBV11-2,.,once,TGTGCCAGCAGCTTAGATATTTCGGGGAACACTGAAGCTTTCTTT,CASSLDISGNTEAFF
TRBJ2-1,TRBV27,TRBD2,.,TGTGCCAGCAGACCGACTAGCGGGATTTACAATGAGCAGTTCTTC,CASRPTSGIYNEQFF
TRBJ2-7,TRBV18,.,.,TGTGCCAGCTCACTAGTACACCGAGGGCCCGAGCAGTACTTC,CASSLVHRGPEQYF
TRBJ2-7,TRBV19,.,.,TGTGCCATTCCGACTAGTTCCTACGAGCAGTACTTC,CAIPTSSYEQYF
TRBJ2-7,TRBV6-5,TRBD2,few,TGTGCCAGTAGACTAGCTTACGAGCAGTACTTC,CASRLAYEQYF
TRBJ1-2,TRBV5-1,.,once,TGCGCCAGCAGCTTGGCCGGCTCCGAGGGTATCTATGGCTACACCTTC,CASSLAGSEGIYGYTF
TRBJ1-2,TRBV6-1,.,.,TGTGCCAGCAGTTTTACAGGTCCCCTCTATGGCTACACCTTC,CASSFTGPLYGYTF
TRBJ2-1,TRBV9,.,few,TGTGCCAGCAGCACTCCCAGGGGCGGGAGAAACAATGAGCAGTTCTTC,CASSTPRGGRNNEQFF
TRBJ1-6,TRBV28,TRBD1,.,TGTGCCAGCACTCGGACAGGAAGCCGACTATCACCCCTCCACTTT,CASTRTGSRLSPLHF
TRBJ2-7,TRBV9,TRBD2,.,TGTGCCAGCAGCTTCGGACTAGCGGGGTCGGCGTTTTCCTACGAGCAGTACTTC,CASSFGLAGSAFSYEQYF
TRBJ1-1,TRBV6-5,TRBD1,.,TGTGCCAGCAATTCCGGGACAGGGGGGAACACTGAAGCTTTCTTT,CASNSGTGGNTEAFF
TRBJ1-2,TRBV30,TRBD1,.,TGTGCCTGGAAGGGACAGGGGGCGACTGGCTACACCTTC,CAWKGQGATGYTF
TRBJ1-2,TRBV7-3,TRBD1,.,TGTGCCAGCAGCCCCGGGACAGGGCGGGGCTACACCTTC,CASSPGTGRGYTF
TRBJ2-3,TRBV27,.,.,TGTGCCAGCAGTTTTGTATACGGGAGACCTGGGGCAGATACGCAGTATTTT,CASSFVYGRPGADTQYF
TRBJ1-2,TRBV6-5,TRBD1,.,TGTGCCAGCAGCCCCGGGACAGGCCTTGACTATGGCTACACCTTC,CASSPGTGLDYGYTF
TRBJ2-7,TRBV5-6,.,.,TGTGCCAGCAGGCAGCGGGCGTTCCACGAGCAGTACTTC,CASRQRAFHEQYF
TRBJ1-2,TRBV9,TRBD1,medium-sized,TGTGCCAGCAGCGAATACGGGACAGTCAAAAATGGCTACACCTTC,CASSEYGTVKNGYTF
TRBJ2-3,TRBV7-8,.,.,TGTGCCAGCAGCTTAGCTATCGGGGGAGGCACAGATACGCAGTATTTT,CASSLAIGGGTDTQYF
TRBJ2-1,TRBV3-1/TRBV3-2,TRBD2,.,TGTGCCAGCAGCCAAGAGACTAGCTGGTTTGGGCTGGGTGAGCAGTTCTTC,CASSQETSWFGLGEQFF
TRBJ1-2,TRBV5-1,.,.,TGCGCCAGCAGCTTGAGGGGGACGGACTATGGCTACACCTTC,CASSLRGTDYGYTF
TRBJ2-3,TRBV3-1/TRBV3-2,TRBD1,.,TGTGCCAGCAGCCAACGGACAGGGGCCCGCACAGATACGCAGTATTTT,CASSQRTGARTDTQYF
TRBJ2-1,TRBV11-2,TRBD2,.,TGTGCCAGCAGCCCCAGTGGGAGCGGGAGAAAGCTTGAGCAGTTCTTC,CASSPSGSGRKLEQFF
TRBJ1-3,TRBV19,.,.,TGTGCCAGTAGTAGCGGCCACGCGGGATATGGAAACACCATATATTTT,CASSSGHAGYGNTIYF